Listed below are T cell receptor beta chains from one sample, sequenced in a study of blood T cell repertoires in COVID-19. Sequenced by immunoSEQ multiplex PCR; TCRdb stores in-frame clones only, minus some. Of approximately 350,000 clones listed, 65% to 85% were seen once; the top ten hold under 3%. The sample was peripheral blood. The receptors come from a man younger than 45 with active or convalescent COVID-19. Each CDR3 is given with its conserved first and last residue.

length: 13; J: TRBJ1-5; V: TRBV11-2; CDR3: CASSLRMNQPQHF
length: 14; J: TRBJ1-1; V: TRBV11-3; CDR3: CASSLRSGAAEAFF
length: 14; J: TRBJ2-7; V: TRBV21-1; CDR3: CASTGGTGVYEQYF
length: 15; J: TRBJ2-3; V: TRBV11-2; CDR3: CASSLIAGGSDTQYF
length: 15; J: TRBJ1-6; V: TRBV5-1; CDR3: CASSLGSSYNSPLHF
length: 13; J: TRBJ1-2; V: TRBV28; CDR3: CASSRDRGRGYTF
length: 15; J: TRBJ2-5; V: TRBV5-1; CDR3: CASTAGMGTQETQYF
length: 15; J: TRBJ2-6; V: TRBV5-8; CDR3: CASSRFGSGANVLTF
length: 15; J: TRBJ2-1; V: TRBV6-2/TRBV6-3; CDR3: CASSYSRPGGDEQFF
length: 16; J: TRBJ2-1; V: TRBV5-4; CDR3: CASSVSGTALNNEQFF
length: 16; J: TRBJ2-5; V: TRBV5-1; CDR3: CASRTLETGPQETQYF
length: 16; J: TRBJ2-1; V: TRBV19; CDR3: CASSIGSLNGPNEQFF
length: 12; J: TRBJ2-2; V: TRBV7-3; CDR3: CASSLSGGELFF
length: 14; J: TRBJ2-3; V: TRBV5-1; CDR3: CASSLVGRPDTQYF
length: 16; J: TRBJ2-1; V: TRBV28; CDR3: CASSLERLAGGYEQFF
length: 14; J: TRBJ2-1; V: TRBV10-3; CDR3: CASGLAGGRDEQFF
length: 13; J: TRBJ1-4; V: TRBV2; CDR3: CASRWGGGEKLFF
length: 15; J: TRBJ2-1; V: TRBV2; CDR3: CASSAAGPAWYEQFF
length: 17; J: TRBJ2-3; V: TRBV9; CDR3: CASSVSGGAPETDTQYF
length: 17; J: TRBJ1-2; V: TRBV28; CDR3: CASLDSLGGKYHYGYTF
length: 13; J: TRBJ2-7; V: TRBV2; CDR3: CASSGPGGYEQYF
length: 15; J: TRBJ1-1; V: TRBV11-3; CDR3: CASSLFGTANTEAFF
length: 12; J: TRBJ1-2; V: TRBV6-5; CDR3: CASSYMGWGYTF
length: 14; J: TRBJ2-4; V: TRBV4-1; CDR3: CASSQDTLINIQYF
length: 15; J: TRBJ2-5; V: TRBV7-2; CDR3: CASSFSGGAGETQYF
length: 13; J: TRBJ1-4; V: TRBV13; CDR3: CASPAAGGEKLFF
length: 14; J: TRBJ1-5; V: TRBV27; CDR3: CASSSLLGEKPQHF
length: 15; J: TRBJ2-7; V: TRBV5-1; CDR3: CASSLAGPPSYEQYF
length: 13; J: TRBJ1-2; V: TRBV27; CDR3: CASSLGQAFGYTF
length: 14; J: TRBJ1-3; V: TRBV6-6; CDR3: CASSYPTGGNTIYF
length: 17; J: TRBJ1-1; V: TRBV5-1; CDR3: CASTPLGQGKKNTEAFF
length: 13; J: TRBJ2-5; V: TRBV30; CDR3: CAWSAKGQETQYF
length: 17; J: TRBJ2-1; V: TRBV21-1; CDR3: CASRYILLAGVVNEQFF
length: 13; J: TRBJ1-3; V: TRBV6-4; CDR3: CASSRELGNTIYF
length: 14; J: TRBJ2-5; V: TRBV25-1; CDR3: CASSELEGGSTQYF
length: 11; J: TRBJ2-7; V: TRBV6-1; CDR3: CASWEGSEQYF
length: 13; J: TRBJ1-4; V: TRBV5-1; CDR3: CASSLAPDEKLFF
length: 14; J: TRBJ1-2; V: TRBV7-3; CDR3: CASSLTGGDYGYTF
length: 14; J: TRBJ1-5; V: TRBV24-1; CDR3: CATSDLPGGKPQHF
length: 15; J: TRBJ1-5; V: TRBV4-1; CDR3: CASSQAESSDQPQHF
length: 13; J: TRBJ1-3; V: TRBV7-2; CDR3: CASSPGSGNTIYF
length: 13; J: TRBJ1-5; V: TRBV24-1; CDR3: CATRDRDNQPQHF